Following are 11 T cell receptor beta chains from one sample sequenced in a study of blood T cell repertoires in COVID-19. The assay was immunoSEQ multiplex PCR, and TCRdb's table has in-frame clones only and misses some. The sample lists about 170,000 clones; just under 85% were seen once. Material for sequencing was peripheral blood. Receptor source: a man aged 35 to 55 who had recovered from COVID-19.

V and J are TRBV4-3 and TRBJ1-4; TRBD1 agrees at 11 bases. The CDR3 consists of 15 residues. Germline assignment: CDR1 LGHNA and CDR2 YSLEER. After removal of 2 bases from V and 10 bases from J, the junction contained 6 bases not matched to a gene. The CDR3 reads CASSQSGQGAGKLFF. The CDR3 DNA reads TGCGCCAGCAGCCAATCCGGACAGGGGGCAGGAAAACTGTTTTTT.

The chain joins TRBV30 to TRBJ2-1, with TRBD2 matching over 11 bases. This CDR3 region has 14 residues. V lost 0 bases to trimming and J lost 12 bases; unmatched junction nucleotides: 7. Germline V lookup: CDR1 GTSNPN, CDR2 SVGIG (reference sequence). DNA of the CDR3: TGTGCCTGGAGTGTAGGTCTAGCGGGAGGCGGGCAGTTCTTC. It is translated as CAWSVGLAGGGQFF.

In the case of this clone: The same CDR3 arises from other DNA sequences in this sample as well. This CDR3 is CASSWAGEETQYF. CDR3 bases: TGTGCCAGCAGCTGGGCAGGCGAAGAGACCCAGTACTTC. The chain combines TRBV6-5 with TRBJ2-5; no clear D gene. Germline assignment: CDR1 MNHEY and CDR2 SVGAGI. V lost 6 bases to trimming and J lost 3 bases, with 11 bases between them. The CDR3 covers 13 residues.

This clone was seen a single time. Written as DNA, the CDR3 is TGTGCCAGCAGCCAGAGCGGGGGGGAGAAGTACACCGGGGAGCTGTTTTTT. Its protein is CASSQSGGEKYTGELFF. The rearrangement uses TRBV11-2 and TRBJ2-2, with 10 bases aligning to TRBD2. V lost 5 bases and J lost 3; bases outside the gene matches: 9. This CDR3 is 17 amino acids long. Germline lookup yields CDR1 SGHAT and CDR2 FQNNGV.

The rearrangement joins TRBV3-1 (or the pseudogene TRBV3-2) to TRBJ1-2; 11 nucleotides agree with TRBD1. The V gene's germline CDR1 is LGHDT and CDR2 YNNKEL (reference sequence). V dropped 0 bases and J dropped 4; count of bases not matched to a gene: 4. The CDR3 is made up of 16 amino acids. CDR3 in DNA: TGTGCCAGCAGCCAAGATTACGGGACAGGGGGCTATGGCTACACCTTC. Its protein product is CASSQDYGTGGYGYTF.

J is TRBJ2-7 and V is TRBV6-5, with a possible D match to TRBD1 (5 bases). CDR3 size: 14 residues. V shed 2 bases and J shed 2 bases, with 10 bases lying between them. Germline V gene data show CDR1 as MNHEY and CDR2 as SVGAGI. The CDR3 nucleotides read TGTGCCAGCAGTTACGGTTTCAGGGCCTACGAGCAGTACTTC. It yields the protein CASSYGFRAYEQYF.

The rearrangement joins TRBV20-1 to TRBJ2-7, with 8 bases lining up with TRBD2. The CDR3 sequence is 13 residues long. Trimming cost V 3 bases and J 6 bases; bases outside gene matches: 7. Per germline, CDR1 DFQATT and CDR2 SNEGSKA (reference sequence). CDR3 in amino acids: CSASRGSGGEQYF. In DNA, the CDR3 is TGCAGTGCTAGTCGTGGGAGCGGGGGCGAGCAGTACTTC.

This chain joins TRBV15 and TRBJ2-1, with TRBD2 matching over 9 bases. This CDR3 comprises 15 residues. Germline CDR1 LNHNV, CDR2 YYDKDF (reference sequence). The V segment lost 8 bases and the J segment 8 bases; nucleotides outside the gene matches: 13. This CDR3 is CATWSSGLALDEQFF. The CDR3 nucleotides read TGTGCCACCTGGTCGTCGGGACTAGCTCTCGATGAGCAGTTCTTC.

V and J are TRBV11-1 and TRBJ2-3; 8 bases are a match to TRBD2. The CDR3 has 15 amino acids. CDR1 is SGHAT and CDR2 is FQDESV in the germline V gene (reference sequence). V was pared by 3 bases and J by 2 bases, with 4 bases of the junction left unmatched. CDR3 protein: CASSFELADTDTQYF. The CDR3 DNA reads TGTGCCAGCAGCTTTGAACTAGCGGACACAGATACGCAGTATTTT.

This clone was detected only a few times. The sample carries other DNA sequences with the same CDR3. J is TRBJ2-3 and V is TRBV4-2, with 14 bases identical to TRBD2. The CDR3 loop spans 15 amino acids. Germline trimming cut 4 bases from V and 4 bases from J; bases unmatched to any gene: 1. Germline CDR1 reads LGHNA; CDR2 reads YNFKEQ. CDR3 in DNA: TGTGCCAGCAGCCCGGGACTAGCGGGGGCAGATACGCAGTATTTT. Encoded protein: CASSPGLAGADTQYF.

This clone showed up just once. This chain connects TRBV9 to TRBJ2-1, with D maybe TRBD1 (6 bases). With 4 bases removed from V and 9 bases from J, the gap between germline ends came to 14 bases. The CDR3 extends over 13 amino acids. Germline values: CDR1 SGDLS, CDR2 YYNGEE. The CDR3 DNA is TGTGCCAGCAGCATAACGTCAGGGGTTGAGCAGTTCTTC. This sequence encodes CASSITSGVEQFF.